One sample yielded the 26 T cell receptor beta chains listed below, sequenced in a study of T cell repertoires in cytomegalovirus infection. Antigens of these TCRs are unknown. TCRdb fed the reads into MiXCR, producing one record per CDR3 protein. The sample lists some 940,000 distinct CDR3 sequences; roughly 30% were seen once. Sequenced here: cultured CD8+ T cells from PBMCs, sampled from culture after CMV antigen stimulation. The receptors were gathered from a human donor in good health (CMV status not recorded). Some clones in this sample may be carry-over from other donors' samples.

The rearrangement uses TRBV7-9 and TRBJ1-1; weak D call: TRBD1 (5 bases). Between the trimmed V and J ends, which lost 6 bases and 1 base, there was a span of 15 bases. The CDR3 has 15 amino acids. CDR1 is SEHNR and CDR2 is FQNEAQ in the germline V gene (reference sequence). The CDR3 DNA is TGTGCCAGCAGTTCCAGGCAGGGAAAGAACACTGAAGCTTTCTTT. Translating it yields CASSSRQGKNTEAFF. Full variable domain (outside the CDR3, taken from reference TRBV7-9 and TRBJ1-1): DTGVSQNPRHKITKRGQNVTFRCDPISEHNRLYWYRQTLGQGPEFLTYFQNEAQLEKSRLLSDRFSAERPKGSFSTLEIQRTEQGDSAMYLCASSSRQGKNTEAFFGQGTRLTVV.

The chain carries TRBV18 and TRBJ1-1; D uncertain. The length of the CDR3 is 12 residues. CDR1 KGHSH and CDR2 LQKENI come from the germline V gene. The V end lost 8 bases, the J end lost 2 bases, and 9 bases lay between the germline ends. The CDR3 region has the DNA TGTGCCAGCGAAGGAGATAACACTGAAGCTTTCTTT. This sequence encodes CASEGDNTEAFF. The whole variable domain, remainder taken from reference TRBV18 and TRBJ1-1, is NAGVMQNPRHLVRRRGQEARLRCSPMKGHSHVYWYRQLPEEGLKFMVYLQKENIIDESGMPKERFSAEFPKEGPSILRIQQVVRGDSAAYFCASEGDNTEAFFGQGTRLTVV.

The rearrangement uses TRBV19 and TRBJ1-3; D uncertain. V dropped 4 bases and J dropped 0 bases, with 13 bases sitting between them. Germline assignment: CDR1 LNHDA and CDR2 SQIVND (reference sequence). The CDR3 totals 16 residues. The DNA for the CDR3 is TGTGCCAGTAGTACCGATCCGGGAAGCTCTGGAAACACCATATATTTT. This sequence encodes CASSTDPGSSGNTIYF. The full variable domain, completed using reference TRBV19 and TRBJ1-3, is DGGITQSPKYLFRKEGQNVTLSCEQNLNHDAMYWYRQDPGQGLRLIYYSQIVNDFQKGDIAEGYSVSREKKESFPLTVTSAQKNPTAFYLCASSTDPGSSGNTIYFGEGSWLTVV.

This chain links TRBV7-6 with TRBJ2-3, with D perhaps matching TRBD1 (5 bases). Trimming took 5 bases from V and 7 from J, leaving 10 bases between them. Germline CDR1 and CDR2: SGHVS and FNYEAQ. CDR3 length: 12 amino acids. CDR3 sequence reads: CASSPRDHTQYF. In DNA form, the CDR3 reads TGTGCCAGCAGCCCCAGGGATCATACGCAGTATTTT.

CDR3 nucleotides: TGCGCCAGCAGTGAGTCCCGGGGGTGGACAGATACGCAGTATTTT. Amino acids: CASSESRGWTDTQYF. The J gene is TRBJ2-3, the V gene TRBV10-1, with a weak D call TRBD2 (6 bases). Germline CDR1 is WNHNN and CDR2 is SYGVQD (reference sequence). Deletions cut 0 bases from V and 3 bases from J, with 10 bases between. This CDR3 comprises 15 residues.

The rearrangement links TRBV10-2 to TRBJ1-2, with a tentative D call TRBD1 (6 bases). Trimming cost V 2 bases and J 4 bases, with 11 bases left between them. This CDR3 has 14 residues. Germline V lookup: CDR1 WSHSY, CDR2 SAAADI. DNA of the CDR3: TGCGCCAGCAGTGAGGGGGGGCTCGGCTATGGCTACACCTTC. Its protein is CASSEGGLGYGYTF.

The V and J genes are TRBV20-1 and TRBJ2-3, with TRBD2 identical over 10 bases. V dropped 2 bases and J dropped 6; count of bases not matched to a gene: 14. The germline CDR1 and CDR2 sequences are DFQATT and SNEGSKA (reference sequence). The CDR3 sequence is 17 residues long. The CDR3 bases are TGCAGTGCTAGAAGGCTAGCGGGGGCCCGGAGGTCGGATACGCAGTATTTT. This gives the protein CSARRLAGARRSDTQYF.

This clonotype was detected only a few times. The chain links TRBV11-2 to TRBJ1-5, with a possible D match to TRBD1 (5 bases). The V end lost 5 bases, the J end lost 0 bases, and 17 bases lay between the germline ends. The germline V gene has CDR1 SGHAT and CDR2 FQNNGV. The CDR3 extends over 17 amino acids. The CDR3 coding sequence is TGTGCCAGCAGCCTCGGGACCTCTAGGATTAGCAATCAGCCCCAGCATTTT. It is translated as CASSLGTSRISNQPQHF.

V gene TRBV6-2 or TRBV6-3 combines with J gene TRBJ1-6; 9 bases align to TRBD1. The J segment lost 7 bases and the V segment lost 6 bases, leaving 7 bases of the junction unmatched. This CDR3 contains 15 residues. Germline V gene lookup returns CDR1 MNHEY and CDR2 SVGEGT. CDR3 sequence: CASRSGTGPNSPLHF. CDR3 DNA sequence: TGTGCCAGCAGGTCCGGGACAGGGCCAAATTCACCCCTCCACTTT.

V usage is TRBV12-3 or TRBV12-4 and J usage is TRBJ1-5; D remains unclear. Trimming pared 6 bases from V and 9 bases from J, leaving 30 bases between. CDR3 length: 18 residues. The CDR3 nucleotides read TGTGCCAGCAGCCCCGGGTTGGCGGACCCTTCTAGCAATGGGCCCCAGCATTTT. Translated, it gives CASSPGLADPSSNGPQHF.

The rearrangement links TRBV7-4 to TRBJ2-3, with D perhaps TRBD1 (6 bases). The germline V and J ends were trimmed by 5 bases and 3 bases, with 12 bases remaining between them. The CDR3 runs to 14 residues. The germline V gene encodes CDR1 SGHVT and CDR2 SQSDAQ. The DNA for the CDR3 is TGTGCCAGCAGCCCGAAGGGGGTTACAGATACGCAGTATTTT. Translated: CASSPKGVTDTQYF.

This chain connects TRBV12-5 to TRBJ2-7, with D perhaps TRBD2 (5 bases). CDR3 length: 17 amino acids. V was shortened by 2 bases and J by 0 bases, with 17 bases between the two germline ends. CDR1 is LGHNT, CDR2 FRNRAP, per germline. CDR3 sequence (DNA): TGTGCTAGTGGTTTGAGGGAACTAGGCCCAAGCTCCTACGAGCAGTACTTC. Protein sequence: CASGLRELGPSSYEQYF.

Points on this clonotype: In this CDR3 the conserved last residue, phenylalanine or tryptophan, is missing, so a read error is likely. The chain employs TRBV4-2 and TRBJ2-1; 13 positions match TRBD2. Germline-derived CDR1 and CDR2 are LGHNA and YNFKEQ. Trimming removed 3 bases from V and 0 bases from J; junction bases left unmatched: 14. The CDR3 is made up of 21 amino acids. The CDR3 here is CASSQNLRLAGGQSSYNEQFC. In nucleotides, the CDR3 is TGTGCCAGCAGCCAGAACCTTAGACTAGCGGGGGGCCAGAGCTCCTACAATGAGCAGTTCTGC.

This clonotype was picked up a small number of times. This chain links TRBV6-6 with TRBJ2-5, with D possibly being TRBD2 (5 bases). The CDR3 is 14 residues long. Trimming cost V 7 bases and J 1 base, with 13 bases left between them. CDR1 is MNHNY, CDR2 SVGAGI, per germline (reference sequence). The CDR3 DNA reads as TGTGCCAGCAACAAAAAGGGAGTCCAAGAGACCCAGTACTTC. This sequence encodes CASNKKGVQETQYF.

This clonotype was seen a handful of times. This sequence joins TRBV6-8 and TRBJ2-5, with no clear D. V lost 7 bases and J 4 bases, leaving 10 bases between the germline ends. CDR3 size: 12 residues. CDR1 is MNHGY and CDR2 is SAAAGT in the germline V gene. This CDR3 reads CASIHGPETQYF. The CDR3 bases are TGTGCCAGCATACACGGACCAGAGACCCAGTACTTC.

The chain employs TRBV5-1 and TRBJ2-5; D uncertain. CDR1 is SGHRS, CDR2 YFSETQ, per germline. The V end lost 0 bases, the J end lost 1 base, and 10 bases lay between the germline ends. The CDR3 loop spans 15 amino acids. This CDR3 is CASSLVGKGQETQYF. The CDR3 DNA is TGCGCCAGCAGCTTGGTTGGCAAGGGCCAAGAGACCCAGTACTTC.

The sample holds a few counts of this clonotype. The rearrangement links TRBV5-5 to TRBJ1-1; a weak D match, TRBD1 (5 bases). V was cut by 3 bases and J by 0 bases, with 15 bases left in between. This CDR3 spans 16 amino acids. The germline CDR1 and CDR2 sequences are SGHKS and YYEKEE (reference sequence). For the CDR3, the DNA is TGTGCCAGCAGCTCAGATTTCGACAGCATGAACACTGAAGCTTTCTTT. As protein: CASSSDFDSMNTEAFF.

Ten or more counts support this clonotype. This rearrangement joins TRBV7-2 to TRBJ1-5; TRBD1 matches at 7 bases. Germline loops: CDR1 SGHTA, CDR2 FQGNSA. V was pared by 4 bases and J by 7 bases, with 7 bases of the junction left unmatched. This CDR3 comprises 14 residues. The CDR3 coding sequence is TGTGCCAGCAGCTGGGACAGTTCCGGACAGCCCCAGCATTTT. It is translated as CASSWDSSGQPQHF.

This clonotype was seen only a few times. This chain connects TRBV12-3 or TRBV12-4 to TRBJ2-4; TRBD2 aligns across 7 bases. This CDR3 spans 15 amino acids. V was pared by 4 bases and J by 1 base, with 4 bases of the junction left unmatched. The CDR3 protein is CASSWIGGAKNIQYF. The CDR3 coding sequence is TGTGCCAGCAGTTGGATCGGGGGGGCCAAAAACATTCAGTACTTC.

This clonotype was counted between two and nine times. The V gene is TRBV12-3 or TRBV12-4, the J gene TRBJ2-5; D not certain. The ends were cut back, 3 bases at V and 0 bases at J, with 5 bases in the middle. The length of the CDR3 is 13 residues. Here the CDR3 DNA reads TGTGCCAGCAGTTTCGGGTACCAAGAGACCCAGTACTTC. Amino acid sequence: CASSFGYQETQYF.

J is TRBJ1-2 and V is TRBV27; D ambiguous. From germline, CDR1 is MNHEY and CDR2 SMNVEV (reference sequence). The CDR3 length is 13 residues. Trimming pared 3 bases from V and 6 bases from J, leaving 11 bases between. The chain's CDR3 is CASSFIGSNGYTF. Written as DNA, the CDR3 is TGTGCCAGCAGTTTTATAGGGAGTAATGGCTACACCTTC.

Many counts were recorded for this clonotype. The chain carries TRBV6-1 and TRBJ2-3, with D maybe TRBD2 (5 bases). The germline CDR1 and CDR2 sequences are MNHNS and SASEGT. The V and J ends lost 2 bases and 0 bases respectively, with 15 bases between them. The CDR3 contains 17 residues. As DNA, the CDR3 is TGTGCCAGCAGTGAATTGGGAGTCCCCCAAAGCACAGATACGCAGTATTTT. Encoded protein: CASSELGVPQSTDTQYF.

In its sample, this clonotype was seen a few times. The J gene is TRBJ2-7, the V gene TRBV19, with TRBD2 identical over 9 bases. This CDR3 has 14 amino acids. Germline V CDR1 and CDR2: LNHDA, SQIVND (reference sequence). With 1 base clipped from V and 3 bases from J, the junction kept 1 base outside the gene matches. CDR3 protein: CASSIGSGGYEQYF. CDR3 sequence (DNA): TGTGCCAGTAGTATAGGTAGCGGGGGCTACGAGCAGTACTTC.

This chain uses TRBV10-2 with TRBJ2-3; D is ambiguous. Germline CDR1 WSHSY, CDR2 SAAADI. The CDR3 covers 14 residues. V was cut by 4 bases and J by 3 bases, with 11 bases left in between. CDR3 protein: CASSVAVATDTQYF. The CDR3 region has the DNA TGCGCCAGCAGTGTCGCGGTAGCTACAGATACGCAGTATTTT.

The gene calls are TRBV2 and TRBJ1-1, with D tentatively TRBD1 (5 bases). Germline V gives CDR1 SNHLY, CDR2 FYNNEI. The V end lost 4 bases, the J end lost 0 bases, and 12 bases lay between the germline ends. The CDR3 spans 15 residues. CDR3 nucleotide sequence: TGTGCCAGCAGTGGGGCCGACAGAATGAACACTGAAGCTTTCTTT. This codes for CASSGADRMNTEAFF.

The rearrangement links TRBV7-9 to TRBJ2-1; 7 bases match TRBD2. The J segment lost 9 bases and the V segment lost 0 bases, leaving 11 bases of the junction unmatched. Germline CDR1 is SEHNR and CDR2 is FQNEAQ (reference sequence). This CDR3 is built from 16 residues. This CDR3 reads CASSLATQRGVIEQFF. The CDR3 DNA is TGTGCCAGCAGCTTAGCGACTCAGCGGGGTGTGATTGAGCAGTTCTTC.